Listed here are 7 T cell receptor beta chains from one sample, sequenced in a study of shared T cell receptors in the human thymus. Some clones are missing from TCRdb's copy, which holds only in-frame ones; the method was immunoSEQ multiplex PCR. The sample holds around 340,000 clones, over 90% seen once. The sequencing input was thymocytes. All receptors come from a human donor.

This clone has a single count. The chain joins TRBV5-4 to TRBJ1-1; D gene ambiguous. Deletions cut 4 bases from V and 8 bases from J, with 15 bases between. The CDR3 contains 13 residues. In germline, CDR1 is SGHNT, CDR2 YYREEE (reference sequence). CDR3 nucleotide sequence: TGTGCCAGCAGCCCCCAACGGGGATTCGAAGCTTTCTTT. Translation: CASSPQRGFEAFF.

The chain is built from TRBV5-4 and TRBJ2-3; TRBD1 might be the D (6 bases). Germline CDR1 is SGHNT and CDR2 is YYREEE (reference sequence). Deletions cut 3 bases from V and 0 bases from J, with 11 bases between. CDR3 length equals 15 residues. The CDR3 bases are TGTGCCAGCAGCTCCGGGACACCCAGCACAGATACGCAGTATTTT. Protein: CASSSGTPSTDTQYF.

This chain connects TRBV30 to TRBJ2-1, with unresolved D. CDR1 and CDR2 (germline): GTSNPN, SVGIG (reference sequence). Trimming removed 7 bases at V and 6 bases at J, with 16 bases between. CDR3 length: 13 residues. The CDR3 DNA is TGTGCCTTCCCGCTGGGCCGCATCAATGAGCAGTTCTTC. This encodes CAFPLGRINEQFF.

J is TRBJ2-7 and V is TRBV27; 8 nucleotides line up with TRBD1. The CDR3 totals 12 residues. Germline V CDR1 and CDR2: MNHEY, SMNVEV (reference sequence). J lost 6 bases, V lost 5 bases, and 3 bases had no gene match. The CDR3 here is CASSPQGGEQYF. CDR3 DNA sequence: TGTGCCAGCAGTCCACAGGGGGGCGAGCAGTACTTC.

This chain connects TRBV7-3 to TRBJ2-6; 12 bases fit TRBD1. Per the germline V gene, CDR1 is SGHTA and CDR2 is FQGTGA. V lost 5 bases to trimming and J lost 4 bases; unmatched junction nucleotides: 12. The CDR3 is made up of 19 amino acids. In DNA form, the CDR3 reads TGTGCCAGCAGCCACGGGTGGGGACAGGGGGCTTCAGGGGCCAACGTCCTGACTTTC. Residues: CASSHGWGQGASGANVLTF. Full variable domain (missing parts from reference TRBV7-3 and TRBJ2-6): GAGVSQTPSNKVTEKGKYVELRCDPISGHTALYWYRQSLGQGPEFLIYFQGTGAADDSGLPNDRFFAVRPEGSVSTLKIQRTERGDSAVYLCASSHGWGQGASGANVLTFGAGSRLTVL.

The genes are TRBV10-2 and TRBJ2-5, with TRBD1 matching over 7 bases. Judging by the DNA end, TRBJ2-7 fits better; the J call may be wrong. The CDR3 consists of 16 residues. Germline V CDR1 and CDR2: WSHSY, SAAADI. The CDR3 here is CASSELLGQVSYEQYF. For the CDR3, the DNA is TGCGCCAGCAGTGAGTTGCTAGGACAGGTCTCCTACGAGCAGTACTTC.

The V call is TRBV19, the J call TRBJ2-1; D might be TRBD1 or TRBD2, each matching 5 bases. Looked up from germline, CDR1 is LNHDA and CDR2 is SQIVND (reference sequence). V was clipped by 8 bases and J by 2 bases, with 13 bases between them. The CDR3 runs to 14 residues. The CDR3 region has the DNA TGTGCCAGTGCCCTAAGGGGACCCTACAATGAGCAGTTCTTC. Translation gives CASALRGPYNEQFF. The whole variable domain, remainder taken from reference TRBV19 and TRBJ2-1, is DGGITQSPKYLFRKEGQNVTLSCEQNLNHDAMYWYRQDPGQGLRLIYYSQIVNDFQKGDIAEGYSVSREKKESFPLTVTSAQKNPTAFYLCASALRGPYNEQFFGPGTRLTVL.